The rows below give T cell receptor beta chains drawn from one sample of a study of T cells after posttransplantation cyclophosphamide. Using immunoSEQ multiplex PCR, the repertoire was profiled, and TCRdb retains in-frame clones only, with some absent. The sample has some 20,000 clones; 95% to 98% are singletons. Sequencing was done on a sample of naive CD4+ T cells sorted from PBMCs. These receptors originate from a man aged 35 to 55 in good health, CMV-negative, and a related stem cell transplant donor. The CDR3 runs from the conserved cysteine through the conserved F or W. Fields, in order: J gene, clone size, D gene, V gene, CDR3 protein, CDR3 DNA. D genes are given only for firm matches. The size field is filled for only some rows; it gives once, few, many or a size class.

TRBJ1-5,-,TRBD1,TRBV19,CATRTAGGPIWSNQPQHF,TGTGCCACGAGGACCGCAGGGGGCCCTATATGGAGCAATCAGCCCCAGCATTTT
TRBJ2-1,-,-,TRBV10-3,CAITTSSSVPPNEQFF,TGTGCCATCACCACTAGCTCGTCAGTTCCCCCCAATGAGCAGTTCTTC
TRBJ2-7,-,-,TRBV21-1,CASSALSGRRILPRDEQYF,TGTGCCAGCAGCGCTTTAAGCGGGAGAAGAATCCTCCCGCGCGACGAGCAGTACTTC
TRBJ1-5,-,-,TRBV29-1,CSVGGGNQPQHF,TGCAGCGTGGGGGGGGGAAATCAGCCCCAGCATTTT
TRBJ1-2,-,-,TRBV19,CASQDRGRNYGYTF,TGTGCCTCCCAGGATCGAGGGAGGAACTATGGCTACACCTTC
TRBJ2-1,-,TRBD2,TRBV5-6,CASSPVGRSYNEQFF,TGTGCCAGCAGCCCGGTCGGGAGGTCCTACAATGAGCAGTTCTTC
TRBJ2-6,-,TRBD1,TRBV19,CASSSHLGQESPRGANVLTF,TGTGCCAGTAGTTCTCACCTCGGACAGGAAAGCCCGAGAGGGGCCAACGTCCTGACTTTC
TRBJ2-4,-,-,TRBV12-5,CASGLAGLRRSKNIQYF,TGTGCTAGTGGTTTGGCTGGACTCCGGCGGTCCAAAAACATTCAGTACTTC
TRBJ2-7,-,TRBD1,TRBV4-1,CASSQEGTGMGPYEQYF,TGCGCCAGCAGCCAAGAAGGGACAGGGATGGGGCCCTACGAGCAGTACTTC
TRBJ2-7,-,-,TRBV6-1,CASSVGPSYEQYF,TGTGCCAGCAGTGTGGGGCCTTCCTACGAGCAGTACTTC
TRBJ1-2,-,TRBD1,TRBV18,CASSPRDSSNYGYTF,TGTGCCAGCTCACCACGGGACAGCTCTAACTATGGCTACACCTTC
TRBJ2-7,-,TRBD2,TRBV28,CASSSPGLVPEQYF,TGTGCCAGCAGCTCCCCGGGACTAGTCCCCGAGCAGTACTTC
TRBJ2-3,-,TRBD2,TRBV13,CASTHSGRGADTQYF,TGTGCCAGCACCCATAGCGGGAGGGGGGCAGATACGCAGTATTTT
TRBJ2-7,-,TRBD2,TRBV28,CASSRTSGTGRDEQYF,TGTGCCAGCAGTCGGACTAGCGGAACCGGCCGGGACGAGCAGTACTTC
TRBJ2-5,-,TRBD2,TRBV10-2,CASRSGLAGVETQYF,TGCGCCAGCAGGTCGGGACTAGCGGGAGTGGAGACCCAGTACTTC
TRBJ2-1,-,-,TRBV29-1,CSVKTVQDGEQFF,TGCAGCGTTAAGACAGTCCAGGACGGTGAGCAGTTCTTC
TRBJ2-1,-,-,TRBV6-6,CASSISGTEQFF,TGTGCCAGCAGTATCTCCGGGACAGAGCAGTTCTTC
TRBJ1-1,-,-,TRBV6-1,CASSGTVNTEAFF,TGTGCCAGCAGTGGTACAGTGAACACTGAAGCTTTCTTT
TRBJ1-1,-,TRBD1,TRBV7-9,CASSNPGQANTEAFF,TGTGCCAGCAGCAATCCGGGACAGGCGAACACTGAAGCTTTCTTT
TRBJ1-5,-,-,TRBV15,CATSRVPREPQHF,TGTGCCACCAGCAGAGTTCCGAGGGAGCCCCAGCATTTT
TRBJ2-3,-,TRBD1,TRBV29-1,CSARGQGFADTQYF,TGCAGCGCCAGGGGACAGGGGTTCGCAGATACGCAGTATTTT
TRBJ1-2,once,-,TRBV14,CASSQGQNYGYTF,TGTGCCAGCAGCCAAGGACAGAACTATGGCTACACCTTC
TRBJ1-1,once,-,TRBV7-3,CASSLSGGTEAFF,TGTGCCAGCAGCTTAAGCGGGGGGACTGAAGCTTTCTTT
TRBJ1-1,-,TRBD1,TRBV5-1,CASREGAETEAFF,TGCGCCAGCAGAGAGGGGGCGGAAACTGAAGCTTTCTTT